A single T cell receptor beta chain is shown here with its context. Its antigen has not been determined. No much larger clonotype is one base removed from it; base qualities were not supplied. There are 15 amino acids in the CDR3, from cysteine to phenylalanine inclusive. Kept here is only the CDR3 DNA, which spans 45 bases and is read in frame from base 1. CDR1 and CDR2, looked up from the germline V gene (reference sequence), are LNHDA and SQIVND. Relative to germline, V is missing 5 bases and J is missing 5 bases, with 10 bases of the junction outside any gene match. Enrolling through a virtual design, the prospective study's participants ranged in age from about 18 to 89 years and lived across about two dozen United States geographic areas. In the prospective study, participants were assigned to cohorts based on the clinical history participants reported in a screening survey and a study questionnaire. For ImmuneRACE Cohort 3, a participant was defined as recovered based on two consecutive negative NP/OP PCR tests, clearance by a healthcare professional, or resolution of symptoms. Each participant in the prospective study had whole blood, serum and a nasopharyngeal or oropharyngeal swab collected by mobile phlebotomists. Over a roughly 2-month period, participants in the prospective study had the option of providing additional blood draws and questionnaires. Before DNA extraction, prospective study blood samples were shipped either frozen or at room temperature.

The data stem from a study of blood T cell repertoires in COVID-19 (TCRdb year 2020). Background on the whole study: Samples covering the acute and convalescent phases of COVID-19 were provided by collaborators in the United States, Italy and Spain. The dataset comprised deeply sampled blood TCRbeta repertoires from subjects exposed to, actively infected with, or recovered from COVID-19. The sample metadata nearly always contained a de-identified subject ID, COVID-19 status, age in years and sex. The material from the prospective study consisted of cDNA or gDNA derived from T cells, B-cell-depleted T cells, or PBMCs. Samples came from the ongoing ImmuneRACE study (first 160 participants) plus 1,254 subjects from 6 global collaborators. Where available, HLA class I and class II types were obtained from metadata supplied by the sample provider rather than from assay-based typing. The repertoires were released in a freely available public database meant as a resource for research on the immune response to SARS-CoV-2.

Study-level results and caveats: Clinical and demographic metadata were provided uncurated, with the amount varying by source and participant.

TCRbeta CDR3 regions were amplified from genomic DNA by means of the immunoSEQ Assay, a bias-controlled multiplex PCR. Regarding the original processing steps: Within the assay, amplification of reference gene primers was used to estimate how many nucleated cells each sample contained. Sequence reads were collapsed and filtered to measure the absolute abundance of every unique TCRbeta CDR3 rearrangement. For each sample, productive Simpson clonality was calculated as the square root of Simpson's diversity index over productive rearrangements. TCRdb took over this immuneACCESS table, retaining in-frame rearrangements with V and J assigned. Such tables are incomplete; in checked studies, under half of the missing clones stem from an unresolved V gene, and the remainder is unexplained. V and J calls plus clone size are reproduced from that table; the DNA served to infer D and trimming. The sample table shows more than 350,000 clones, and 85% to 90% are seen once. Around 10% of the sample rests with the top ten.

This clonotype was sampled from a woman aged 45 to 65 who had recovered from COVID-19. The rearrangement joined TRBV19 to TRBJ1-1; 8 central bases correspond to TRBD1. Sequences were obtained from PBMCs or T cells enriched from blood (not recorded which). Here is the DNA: TGTGCCAGTAGTGCGGACAGGGCCCTTGGTACTGAAGCTTTCTTT. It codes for CASSADRALGTEAFF.